This is a list of T cell receptor beta chains from one sample in a study of control samples from healthy donors and cancer patients. Profiling relied on immunoSEQ multiplex PCR, and the TCRdb table lists in-frame clones only, not all of them. The repertoire consists of roughly 100,000 clones, with roughly 90% occurring once and the leading ten covering around 2.8%. Material: blood. These receptors were collected from a human donor in good health. The donor label of this sample is uncertain. Each CDR3 is given with its conserved first and last residue. D genes are given only for firm matches. Clone size is given for some rows only: seen once, a few or many times, or a class if the clone is expanded.

j_call v_call d_call clone_size cdr3_nt cdr3_aa
TRBJ1-1 TRBV23-1 NA NA TGCGCCAGCAGTCAATCTCGTTACACTGAAGCTTTCTTT CASSQSRYTEAFF
TRBJ1-1 TRBV12-3/TRBV12-4 NA NA TGTGCCAGCAGTTTTGGGGGAGTGGGAGCTTTCTTT CASSFGGVGAFF
TRBJ1-1 TRBV24-1 TRBD1 NA TGTGCCACCCGAGGGGGCGGCGGCACTGAAGCTTTCTTT CATRGGGGTEAFF
TRBJ2-5 TRBV14 NA NA TGTGCCAGCAGCCAAGATCCCATAACCGTGGGGAGTCGCGAGACCCAGTACTTC CASSQDPITVGSRETQYF
TRBJ2-2 TRBV3-1/TRBV3-2 TRBD1 NA TGTGCCAGCGGGACCCAGGGGGATAGTCACACCGGGGAGCTGTTTTTT CASGTQGDSHTGELFF
TRBJ2-5 TRBV18 NA NA TGTGCCAGCTCACCCGGGGCAGCGGCGGATAAGGGGACCCAGTACTTC CASSPGAAADKGTQYF
TRBJ1-5 TRBV7-2 TRBD1 NA TGTGCCAGCAGCTTTGTAGGGACAGGTAGTAGCCAGCCCCAGCATTTT CASSFVGTGSSQPQHF
TRBJ2-2 TRBV10-3 NA once TGTGCCATCAGTTTAGAGTTGGCCGGGGAGCTGTTTTTT CAISLELAGELFF
TRBJ2-7 TRBV5-1 TRBD2 NA TGCGCCAGCAGCCTGACGGCTAGCGGCTCGAACTACGAGCAGTACTTC CASSLTASGSNYEQYF
TRBJ1-3 TRBV12-3/TRBV12-4 NA NA TGTGCCAGCGAACAGGACTCTGGAAACACCATATATTTT CASEQDSGNTIYF